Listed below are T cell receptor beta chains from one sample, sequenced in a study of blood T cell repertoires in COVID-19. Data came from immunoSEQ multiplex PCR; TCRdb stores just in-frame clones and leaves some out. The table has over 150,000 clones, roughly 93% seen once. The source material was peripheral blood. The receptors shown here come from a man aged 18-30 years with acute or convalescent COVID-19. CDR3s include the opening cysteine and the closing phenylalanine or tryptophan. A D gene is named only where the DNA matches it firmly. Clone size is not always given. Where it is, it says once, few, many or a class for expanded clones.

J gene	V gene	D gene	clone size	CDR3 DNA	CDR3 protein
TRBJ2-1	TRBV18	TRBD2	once	TGTGCCAGCTCACCACGCGGGCGGGGGGGAGGCGTCAATGAGCAGTTCTTC	CASSPRGRGGGVNEQFF
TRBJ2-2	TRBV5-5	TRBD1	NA	TGTGCCAGCAGCCCGCGACAGGGGGCGACGGGCGGGGAGCTGTTTTTT	CASSPRQGATGGELFF
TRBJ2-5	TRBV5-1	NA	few	TGCGCCAGCAGCGTCGACAGGACGCAAGAGACCCAGTACTTC	CASSVDRTQETQYF
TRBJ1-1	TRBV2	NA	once	TGTGCCAGCAGTGCCGAGGAAACCACTGAAGCTTTCTTT	CASSAEETTEAFF
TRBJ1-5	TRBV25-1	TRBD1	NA	TGTGCCAGCAGTGACGGACAGGGCGAAGTCAATCAGCCCCAGCATTTT	CASSDGQGEVNQPQHF
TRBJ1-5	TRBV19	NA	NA	TGTGCCAGTAGTCTATCGGGGAATCAGCCCCAGCATTTT	CASSLSGNQPQHF
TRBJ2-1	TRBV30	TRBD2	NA	TGTGCCTGGAGTGTACTGGAACTAGCGGGACTGAATGAGCAGTTCTTC	CAWSVLELAGLNEQFF
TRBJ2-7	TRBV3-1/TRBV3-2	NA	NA	TGTGCCAGCACCCCTCGCGGAACCTACGAGCAGTACTTC	CASTPRGTYEQYF
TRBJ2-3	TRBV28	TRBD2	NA	TGTGCCAGCAGCCCGAGACCTCTAGCGGCTATATATTCAGATACGCAGTATTTT	CASSPRPLAAIYSDTQYF
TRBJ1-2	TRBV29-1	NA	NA	TGCAGCGTTCGGGACTCCTTCTCCTCTAACTATGGCTACACCTTC	CSVRDSFSSNYGYTF
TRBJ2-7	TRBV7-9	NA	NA	TGTGCCAGCAGCGCGGGACAGAGTCACTACGAGCAGTACTTC	CASSAGQSHYEQYF
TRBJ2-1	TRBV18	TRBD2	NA	TGTGCCAGCTCACCAAGGTACGGGGGGGACTCCTACAATGAGCAGTTCTTC	CASSPRYGGDSYNEQFF
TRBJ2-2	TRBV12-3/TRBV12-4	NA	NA	TGTGCCAGCACTGGGGGGACCACCGGGGAGCTGTTTTTT	CASTGGTTGELFF
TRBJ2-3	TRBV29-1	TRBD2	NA	TGCAGCGTCTCCATGGGACTAGCGGGATGGGGGCCTAGCACAGATACGCAGTATTTT	CSVSMGLAGWGPSTDTQYF
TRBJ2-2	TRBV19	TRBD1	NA	TGTGCCAGTAGTAGGCCAACAGGGGGCCCCACCGGGGAGCTGTTTTTT	CASSRPTGGPTGELFF
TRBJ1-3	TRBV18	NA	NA	TGTGCCAGCTCACCGAGAGGTTCTAGTTTTGGAAACACCATATATTTT	CASSPRGSSFGNTIYF